This T cell receptor (beta chain) comes out of a study of blood T cells in healthy people across ages. A second PCR, run for about 7 to 11 cycles, used a sample-barcoded 5' primer plus a J-beta primer mix. TCRdb processed the 5' RACE reads anew with MiXCR; each CDR3 protein has one entry. The table has hundreds of thousands of distinct CDR3 sequences, under 30% seen once. This clonotype was detected only a few times. This CDR3 region has 11 residues. CDR1 is SQVTM and CDR2 is ANQGSEA in the germline V gene. Trimming left V 4 bases short and J 1 base short, with 4 bases between. The same sample was also used in a study of T cells of mothers and their children.

This receptor was taken from a boy aged 5-17 years in good health. The J gene is TRBJ1-1, the V gene TRBV29-1; D call uncertain. The sequenced material came from blood. CDR3 in amino acids: CSVGTNTEAFF. CDR3 sequence (DNA): TGCAGCGTTGGAACGAACACTGAAGCTTTCTTT.